A selection of T cell receptor beta chains follows, all from one sample in a study of cytomegalovirus exposure and HLA in healthy donors. TCRdb keeps only in-frame clones here, not all; method: immunoSEQ multiplex PCR. This sample has more than 95,000 clones; approximately 82% occur once, and the top ten carry more than 8%. Sample: PBMCs. These receptors all stem from a man aged 35-49 years in good health and CMV-seropositive. The CDR3 runs from the conserved cysteine through the conserved F or W. D genes are given only for firm matches. Where a row states a size, it is once, few, many or the class of an expanded clone; other rows omit it.

TRBJ1-1 | 13 | - | TRBD1 | TRBV29-1 | CSVGQGLNTEAFF | TGCAGCGTTGGACAGGGGCTGAACACTGAAGCTTTCTTT
TRBJ2-7 | 14 | once | TRBD1 | TRBV4-2 | CASSQTGQGYEQYF | TGTGCCAGCAGCCAAACGGGACAGGGCTACGAGCAGTACTTC
TRBJ1-5 | 16 | - | TRBD1 | TRBV9 | CASSKGQGSQNQPQHF | TGTGCCAGCAGCAAGGGACAGGGTTCTCAGAATCAGCCCCAGCATTTT
TRBJ1-5 | 14 | - | TRBD1 | TRBV7-9 | CASSFSTGHQPQHF | TGTGCCAGCAGCTTCTCGACAGGGCATCAGCCCCAGCATTTT
TRBJ2-7 | 13 | - | - | TRBV2 | CASRADKNYEQYF | TGTGCCAGCAGAGCTGACAAGAACTACGAGCAGTACTTC
TRBJ2-1 | 9 | - | - | TRBV20-1 | CSASLEQFF | TGCAGTGCTTCCCTTGAGCAGTTCTTC
TRBJ1-1 | 15 | - | - | TRBV19 | CASSIFHSRNTEAFF | TGTGCCAGTAGTATTTTTCACAGCCGGAACACTGAAGCTTTCTTT
TRBJ1-1 | 17 | - | - | TRBV21-1 | CASSEVAGESRNTEAFF | TGTGCCAGCAGCGAAGTAGCAGGGGAATCAAGGAACACTGAAGCTTTCTTT
TRBJ1-6 | 13 | - | - | TRBV10-1 | CATMGRMIVPLHF | TGCGCCACTATGGGCAGGATGATAGTACCCCTCCACTTT
TRBJ2-7 | 14 | - | - | TRBV28 | CASSLNQGYYEQYF | TGTGCCAGCAGTTTAAATCAGGGCTACTACGAGCAGTACTTC
TRBJ2-1 | 17 | - | TRBD2 | TRBV7-9 | CASSLKASGRSYNEQFF | TGTGCCAGCAGCTTAAAGGCTAGCGGGAGATCCTACAATGAGCAGTTCTTC
TRBJ2-3 | 19 | - | TRBD2 | TRBV9 | CASSVGGLAGSRNTDTQYF | TGTGCCAGCAGCGTAGGTGGACTAGCGGGATCGCGGAACACAGATACGCAGTATTTT
TRBJ2-3 | 14 | - | TRBD2 | TRBV7-2 | CATGAGGITDTQYF | TGTGCCACTGGGGCGGGAGGGATCACAGATACGCAGTATTTT
TRBJ1-1 | 17 | - | - | TRBV9 | CASSANFVGQTNTEAFF | TGTGCCAGCAGCGCTAACTTTGTCGGACAGACGAACACTGAAGCTTTCTTT
TRBJ2-2 | 13 | once | TRBD1 | TRBV6-1 | CASRGQGPGELFF | TGTGCCAGCAGGGGACAGGGCCCCGGGGAGCTGTTTTTT
TRBJ2-3 | 14 | - | - | TRBV7-2 | CASSPDSATDTQYF | TGTGCCAGCAGCCCCGATAGCGCCACAGATACGCAGTATTTT
TRBJ1-2 | 16 | - | TRBD1 | TRBV5-4 | CASSFHDRAHIYGYTF | TGTGCCAGCAGCTTCCATGACAGGGCCCATATCTATGGCTACACCTTC
TRBJ2-2 | 11 | - | - | TRBV6-1 | CASRRSGELFF | TGTGCCAGCCGTCGTTCCGGGGAGCTGTTTTTT
TRBJ2-7 | 14 | - | - | TRBV19 | CASSERRGPREQYF | TGTGCCAGTAGTGAGCGAAGAGGGCCTCGCGAGCAGTACTTC
TRBJ2-1 | 15 | - | TRBD2 | TRBV6-5 | CASRKSGGPYNEQFF | TGTGCCAGCAGAAAGAGCGGGGGCCCCTACAATGAGCAGTTCTTC
TRBJ1-1 | 15 | - | - | TRBV15 | CATSRVGGLNTEAFF | TGTGCCACCAGCAGAGTCGGAGGATTGAACACTGAAGCTTTCTTT
TRBJ1-2 | 15 | - | - | TRBV15 | CATSREEEESYGYTF | TGTGCCACCAGCAGAGAGGAAGAGGAGAGCTATGGCTACACCTTC
TRBJ1-5 | 14 | few | - | TRBV2 | CASRPGLSNQPQHF | TGTGCCAGCAGACCGGGACTTAGCAATCAGCCCCAGCATTTT
TRBJ2-1 | 14 | - | - | TRBV2 | CASSASSSYNEQFF | TGTGCCAGCAGTGCGAGTAGCTCCTACAATGAGCAGTTCTTC
TRBJ1-5 | 15 | - | - | TRBV6-6 | CASRLSGSSNQPQHF | TGTGCCAGCAGGTTATCAGGGTCCTCCAATCAGCCCCAGCATTTT
TRBJ2-7 | 13 | - | TRBD1 | TRBV7-9 | CASSLVGGYERYF | TGTGCCAGCAGCTTAGTAGGGGGCTACGAGCGGTACTTC
TRBJ1-5 | 15 | - | TRBD1 | TRBV15 | CATSAGTGAGQPQHF | TGTGCCACCAGCGCTGGGACAGGGGCCGGTCAGCCCCAGCATTTT
TRBJ2-2 | 14 | - | - | TRBV5-1 | CASSYEGLTGELFF | TGCGCCAGCAGTTACGAAGGACTCACCGGGGAGCTGTTTTTT
TRBJ1-3 | 15 | - | TRBD1 | TRBV4-3 | CASSQETGSGNTIYF | TGCGCCAGCAGCCAGGAGACAGGGAGTGGAAACACCATATATTTT
TRBJ2-5 | 14 | once | TRBD1 | TRBV2 | CASSLSDRAETQYF | TGTGCCAGCAGCCTTTCGGACAGGGCGGAGACCCAGTACTTC
TRBJ1-3 | 13 | - | - | TRBV7-8 | CASSLASGNTIYF | TGTGCCAGCAGCTTAGCGTCGGGAAACACCATATATTTT
TRBJ2-5 | 15 | few | TRBD2 | TRBV18 | CASSPLAGVKETQYF | TGTGCCAGCTCCCCCCTAGCGGGGGTGAAAGAGACCCAGTACTTC
TRBJ2-7 | 15 | - | - | TRBV4-2 | CASSQERGGPYEQYF | TGTGCCAGCAGCCAAGAAAGGGGAGGCCCCTACGAGCAGTACTTC
TRBJ2-7 | 15 | - | TRBD2 | TRBV6-1 | CASRGTSGSMYEQYF | TGTGCCAGCAGGGGGACTAGCGGGAGTATGTACGAGCAGTACTTC
TRBJ2-1 | 14 | - | - | TRBV4-2 | CASSQGGPGNEQFF | TGTGCCAGCAGCCAAGGGGGGCCCGGCAATGAGCAGTTCTTC
TRBJ2-1 | 13 | - | TRBD1 | TRBV27 | CASQILTGNEQFF | TGTGCCAGCCAAATTCTGACAGGGAATGAGCAGTTCTTC
TRBJ2-1 | 11 | - | - | TRBV30 | CAWSGAGEQFF | TGTGCCTGGAGTGGGGCGGGTGAGCAGTTCTTC
TRBJ2-7 | 14 | - | TRBD1 | TRBV11-1 | CASSLRTGSYEQYF | TGTGCCAGCAGCTTAAGGACAGGGTCGTACGAGCAGTACTTC
TRBJ2-7 | 14 | - | - | TRBV15 | CATSRKRQFYEQYF | TGTGCCACCAGCAGAAAGCGGCAGTTCTACGAGCAGTACTTC
TRBJ1-1 | 15 | - | - | TRBV30 | CAWSVLGGTRTEAFF | TGTGCCTGGAGTGTACTAGGGGGTACCCGCACTGAAGCTTTCTTT
TRBJ1-4 | 12 | once | TRBD1 | TRBV30 | CAWPDRANQLFF | TGTGCCTGGCCAGACAGGGCCAATCAACTGTTTTTT
TRBJ2-7 | 10 | - | - | TRBV6-1 | CASSNYEQYF | TGTGCCAGCAGTAACTACGAGCAGTACTTC
TRBJ2-7 | 13 | once | TRBD2 | TRBV30 | CAWGRLAGDEQYF | TGTGCCTGGGGGAGACTAGCGGGGGACGAGCAGTACTTC
TRBJ2-1 | 13 | - | - | TRBV19 | CASSVGLYNEQFF | TGTGCCAGTAGTGTGGGACTTTACAATGAGCAGTTCTTC
TRBJ2-7 | 15 | - | TRBD2 | TRBV9 | CASSASGRAGDEQYF | TGTGCCAGCAGCGCAAGCGGGAGGGCCGGGGACGAGCAGTACTTC
TRBJ1-1 | 15 | - | TRBD1 | TRBV2 | CASSIRTGGGTEAFF | TGTGCCAGCAGTATTCGGACAGGGGGCGGCACTGAAGCTTTCTTT
TRBJ1-2 | 14 | few | - | TRBV14 | CASSQPGTLRGYTF | TGTGCCAGCAGCCAACCCGGGACTCTAAGGGGCTACACCTTC
TRBJ1-5 | 15 | - | TRBD1 | TRBV7-9 | CASSLSTGVGQPQHF | TGTGCCAGCAGCTTATCGACAGGGGTCGGCCAGCCCCAGCATTTT
TRBJ2-7 | 15 | once | TRBD2 | TRBV5-6 | CASRGRASGSYEQYF | TGTGCCAGCAGAGGAAGGGCTAGCGGATCCTACGAGCAGTACTTC
TRBJ2-1 | 15 | - | - | TRBV7-6 | CASSLVGGPRNEQFF | TGTGCCAGCAGCTTAGTGGGGGGGCCGCGCAATGAGCAGTTCTTC
TRBJ2-1 | 15 | once | - | TRBV6-4 | CASSAEGGSYNEQFF | TGTGCCAGCAGCGCAGAGGGAGGCTCCTACAATGAGCAGTTCTTC
TRBJ1-1 | 14 | - | - | TRBV7-9 | CASSFSGGRTEAFF | TGTGCCAGCAGCTTCTCGGGGGGGAGGACTGAAGCTTTCTTT
TRBJ2-7 | 13 | - | - | TRBV4-1 | CASSPGWADEQYF | TGCGCCAGCAGCCCTGGATGGGCAGACGAGCAGTACTTC